The rows below give T cell receptor beta chains drawn from one sample of a study of cytomegalovirus exposure and HLA in healthy donors. Libraries were prepared by immunoSEQ multiplex PCR; TCRdb keeps only in-frame clonotypes and omits some of them. Of some 180,000 clones listed, 81% were seen once; the top ten hold approximately 3.6%. The sample comprised PBMCs. These receptors were collected from a man in his forties in good health and CMV-seropositive. CDR3s leave out the opening cysteine and the closing phenylalanine or tryptophan. The order of the fields is V gene, clone size, J gene, CDR3 protein. Size is stated for part of the rows, as once, few or many counts, or as a class when the clone is expanded.

V: TRBV9
size: NA
J: TRBJ2-7
CDR3: ASSVGHRGPYEQY

V: TRBV28
size: NA
J: TRBJ2-3
CDR3: ASRTSYPDTQY

V: TRBV29-1
size: NA
J: TRBJ1-2
CDR3: SVVAGIYGYT

V: TRBV6-5
size: NA
J: TRBJ2-5
CDR3: ASSSAPSGETQY

V: TRBV6-1
size: NA
J: TRBJ2-3
CDR3: ASRPGGAADTQY

V: TRBV28
size: few
J: TRBJ1-1
CDR3: ASSVSTEAF

V: TRBV5-8
size: NA
J: TRBJ2-5
CDR3: ASSLVGGLETQY

V: TRBV30
size: NA
J: TRBJ2-7
CDR3: ACNSGTSGYEQY

V: TRBV7-9
size: NA
J: TRBJ1-2
CDR3: ASSRDQGIYGYT

V: TRBV15
size: few
J: TRBJ2-1
CDR3: ATSTTGALREQF

V: TRBV5-6
size: NA
J: TRBJ1-1
CDR3: ASSYLDRLVTEAF

V: TRBV4-1
size: few
J: TRBJ2-3
CDR3: ASSQDVASDTQY

V: TRBV9
size: NA
J: TRBJ2-2
CDR3: ASSSRSWRGGPWNTGELF

V: TRBV19
size: once
J: TRBJ1-5
CDR3: ASSPRTGYSNQPQH

V: TRBV28
size: NA
J: TRBJ2-7
CDR3: ASSLLGGLTGYPSYEQY

V: TRBV7-9
size: few
J: TRBJ2-7
CDR3: ASSQQGYEQY

V: TRBV29-1
size: NA
J: TRBJ1-2
CDR3: SVEEGYRGGYGYT

V: TRBV19
size: NA
J: TRBJ1-2
CDR3: ASMGGNYGYT

V: TRBV6-1
size: NA
J: TRBJ1-5
CDR3: ASSKQGLPNQPQH

V: TRBV4-1
size: NA
J: TRBJ2-1
CDR3: ASSQTPRGSSYNEQF

V: TRBV14
size: NA
J: TRBJ2-3
CDR3: ASSQAGRSTDTQY

V: TRBV2
size: NA
J: TRBJ2-4
CDR3: ASTEEVAKNIQY

V: TRBV7-2
size: NA
J: TRBJ2-7
CDR3: ASILRGGYEQY

V: TRBV19
size: NA
J: TRBJ2-1
CDR3: ASSIGTADNEQF

V: TRBV5-5
size: NA
J: TRBJ2-4
CDR3: ASSLPQRGVTSAKNIQY

V: TRBV2
size: NA
J: TRBJ2-5
CDR3: ASSLASGGPNQETQY

V: TRBV4-1
size: NA
J: TRBJ1-2
CDR3: ASSQPVGSSGYGYT

V: TRBV19
size: few
J: TRBJ2-7
CDR3: ASSTPTGSYEQY

V: TRBV28
size: NA
J: TRBJ2-7
CDR3: ASSSHLGWGTGTYEQY

V: TRBV4-2
size: NA
J: TRBJ2-7
CDR3: ASSLSGGVQY

V: TRBV6-6
size: once
J: TRBJ1-3
CDR3: ASSSPDRAGNTIY

V: TRBV6-5
size: NA
J: TRBJ2-5
CDR3: ASSLRGAPETQY

V: TRBV19
size: few
J: TRBJ2-2
CDR3: ASSMVGRSSWALF

V: TRBV21-1
size: NA
J: TRBJ1-1
CDR3: ASSKSGGVEMNTEAF

V: TRBV19
size: NA
J: TRBJ2-1
CDR3: ASSTSGPYNEQF

V: TRBV28
size: NA
J: TRBJ2-7
CDR3: ASTSTGQGSYEQY

V: TRBV7-6
size: NA
J: TRBJ2-7
CDR3: ASSLGDSNYEQY

V: TRBV4-2
size: NA
J: TRBJ2-3
CDR3: ASSQESLLTDTQY

V: TRBV6-1
size: NA
J: TRBJ1-6
CDR3: ASSELEGKNSPLH

V: TRBV9
size: once
J: TRBJ2-3
CDR3: ASSVAVKRSTDTQY

V: TRBV6-1
size: NA
J: TRBJ1-1
CDR3: ASSARGKKMNTEAF

V: TRBV10-3
size: NA
J: TRBJ2-2
CDR3: AIRTGTSGGPGELF

V: TRBV4-2
size: NA
J: TRBJ2-3
CDR3: ASSQDPTDRGRPDTQY

V: TRBV7-2
size: NA
J: TRBJ2-7
CDR3: ASSLAGGISYEQY